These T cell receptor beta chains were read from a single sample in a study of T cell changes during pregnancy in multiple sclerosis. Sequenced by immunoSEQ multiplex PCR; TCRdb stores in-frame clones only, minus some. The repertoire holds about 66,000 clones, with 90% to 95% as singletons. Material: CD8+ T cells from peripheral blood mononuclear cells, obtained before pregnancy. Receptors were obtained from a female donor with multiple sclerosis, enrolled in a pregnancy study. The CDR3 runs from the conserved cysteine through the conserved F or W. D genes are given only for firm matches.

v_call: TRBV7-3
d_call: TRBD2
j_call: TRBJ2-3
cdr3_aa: CASSSSGGARRAQYF

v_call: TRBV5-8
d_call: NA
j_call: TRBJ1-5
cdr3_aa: CASSAGGQPQHF

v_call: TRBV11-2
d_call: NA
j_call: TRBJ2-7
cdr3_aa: CASSLGPEQYF

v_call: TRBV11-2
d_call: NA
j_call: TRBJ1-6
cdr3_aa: CASSLGRVGNSPLHF

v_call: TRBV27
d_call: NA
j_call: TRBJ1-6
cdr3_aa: CASSLDPGVPLHF

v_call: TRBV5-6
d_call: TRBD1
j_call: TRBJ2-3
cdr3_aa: CASSYGQALRADTQYF

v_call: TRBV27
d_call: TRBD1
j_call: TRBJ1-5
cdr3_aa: CASSLSVTGVVSNQPQHF

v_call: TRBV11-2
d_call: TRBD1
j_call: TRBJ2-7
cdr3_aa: CASSFLIGTGVTYEQYF

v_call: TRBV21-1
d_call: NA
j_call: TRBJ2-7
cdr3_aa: CASSKVEDSGFYEQYF

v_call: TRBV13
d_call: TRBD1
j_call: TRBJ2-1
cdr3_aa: CASSTRTGKASYNEQFF

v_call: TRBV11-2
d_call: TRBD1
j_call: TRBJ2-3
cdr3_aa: CASSAGGLDTQYF

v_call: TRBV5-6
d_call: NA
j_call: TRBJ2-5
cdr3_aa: CASSSDTGEETQYF

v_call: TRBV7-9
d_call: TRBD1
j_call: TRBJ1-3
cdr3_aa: CASSSTGGEGTIYF

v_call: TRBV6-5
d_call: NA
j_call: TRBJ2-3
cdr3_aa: CASTEPPGDTQYF

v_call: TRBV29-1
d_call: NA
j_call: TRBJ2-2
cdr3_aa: CSALSAGELFF

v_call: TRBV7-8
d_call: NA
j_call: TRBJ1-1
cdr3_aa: CASSRGTGNRNTEAFF

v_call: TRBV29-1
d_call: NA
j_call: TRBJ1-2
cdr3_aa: CSVDGQYGYTF

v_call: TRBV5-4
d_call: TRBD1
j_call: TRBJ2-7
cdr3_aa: CASSDGGTGFAYEQYF

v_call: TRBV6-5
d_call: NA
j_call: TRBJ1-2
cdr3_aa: CASRGGTVRPYGYTF

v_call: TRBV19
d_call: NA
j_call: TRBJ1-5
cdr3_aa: CASSHPGLSNQPQHF

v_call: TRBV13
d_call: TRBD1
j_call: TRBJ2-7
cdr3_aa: CASSPGTDYEQYF

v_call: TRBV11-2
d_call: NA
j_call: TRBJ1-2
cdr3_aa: CASSPTWGGSYGYTF

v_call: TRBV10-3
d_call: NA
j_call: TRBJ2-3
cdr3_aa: CAISDSGGKGTDTQYF

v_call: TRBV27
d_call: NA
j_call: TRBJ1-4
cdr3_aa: CASSRAGQHNEKLFF

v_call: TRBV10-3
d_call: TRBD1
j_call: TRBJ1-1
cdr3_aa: CAISEPDRGPNTEAFF

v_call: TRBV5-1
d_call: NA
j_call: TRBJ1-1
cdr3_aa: CASSLVSDTEAFF

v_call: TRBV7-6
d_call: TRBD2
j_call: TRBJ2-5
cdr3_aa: CASSVLAVLKETQYF

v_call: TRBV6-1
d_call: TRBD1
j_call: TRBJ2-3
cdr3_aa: CASTGTANTDTQYF

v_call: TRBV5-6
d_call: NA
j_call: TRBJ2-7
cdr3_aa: CASSPFEPYEQYF

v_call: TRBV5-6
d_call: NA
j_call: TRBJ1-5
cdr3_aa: CASSAGFNQPQHF

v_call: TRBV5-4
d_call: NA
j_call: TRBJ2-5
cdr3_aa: CASSAGRQETQYF

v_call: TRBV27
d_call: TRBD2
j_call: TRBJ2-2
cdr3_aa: CASGGANTGELFF

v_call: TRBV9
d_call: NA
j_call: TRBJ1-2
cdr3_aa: CASSVWAAAGPPGGGYTF

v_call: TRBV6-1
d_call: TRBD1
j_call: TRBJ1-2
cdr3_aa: CASSDTPGTGYYGYTF

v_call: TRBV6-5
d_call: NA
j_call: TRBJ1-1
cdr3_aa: CASSTGNTEAFF

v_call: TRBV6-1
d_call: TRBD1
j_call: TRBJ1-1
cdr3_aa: CASSVDRGFLVGAFF

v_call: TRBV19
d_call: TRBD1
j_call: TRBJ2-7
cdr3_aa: CASSSHQGDEQYF

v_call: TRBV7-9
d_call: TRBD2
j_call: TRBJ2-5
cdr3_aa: CASSKFGTSGEETQYF

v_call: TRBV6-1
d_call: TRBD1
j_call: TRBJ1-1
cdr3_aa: CVAPRQGDWNTEAFF

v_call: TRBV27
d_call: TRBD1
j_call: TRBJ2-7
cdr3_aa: CASSLFDRGYEQYF

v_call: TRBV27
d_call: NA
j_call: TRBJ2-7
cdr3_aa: CASSLAGAGYEQYF

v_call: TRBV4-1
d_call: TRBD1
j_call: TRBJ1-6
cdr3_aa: CASSPQGADSPLHF

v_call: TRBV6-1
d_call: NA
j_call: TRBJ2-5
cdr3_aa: CASRTPQGETQYF

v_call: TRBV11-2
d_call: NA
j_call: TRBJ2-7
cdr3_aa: CASSPREGEGHYEQYF

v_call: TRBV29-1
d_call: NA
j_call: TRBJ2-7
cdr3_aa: CSVVGWGENGEQYF

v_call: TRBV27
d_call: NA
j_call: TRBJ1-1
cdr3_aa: CASSLSANTEAFF

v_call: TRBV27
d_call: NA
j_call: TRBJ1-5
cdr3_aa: CASSQLPAESNQPQHF

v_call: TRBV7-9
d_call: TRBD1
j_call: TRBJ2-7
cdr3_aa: CASSLSPDRGYEQYF

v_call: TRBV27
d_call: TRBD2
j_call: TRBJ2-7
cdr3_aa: CASSGGTTYEQYF

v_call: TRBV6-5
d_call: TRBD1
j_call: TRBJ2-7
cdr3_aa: CASSNSGTGTYEQYF

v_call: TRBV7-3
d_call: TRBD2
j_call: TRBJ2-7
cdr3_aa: CASSRGVGEGYEQYF

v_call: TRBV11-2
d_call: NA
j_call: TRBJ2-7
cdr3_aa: CASSLYSSDRRVEQYF

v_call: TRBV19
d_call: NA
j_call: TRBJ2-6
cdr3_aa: CATRTGTAGANVLTF

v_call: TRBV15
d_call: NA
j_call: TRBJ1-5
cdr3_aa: CATSSGGNQPQHF

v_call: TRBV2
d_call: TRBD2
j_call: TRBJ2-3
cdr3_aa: CARLGRGRDTQYF

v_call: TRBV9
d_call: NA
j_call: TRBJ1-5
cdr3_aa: CASSADGGQGQPQHF

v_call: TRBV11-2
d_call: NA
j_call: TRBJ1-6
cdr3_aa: CASSLVRNSPLHF

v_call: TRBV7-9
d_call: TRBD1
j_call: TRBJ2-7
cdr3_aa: CASSTGTETYEQYF

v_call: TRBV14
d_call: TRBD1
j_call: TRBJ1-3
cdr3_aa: CASSLRGSSGNTIYF